One TCR beta chain is described in this entry. Its target is not known. This record belongs to a study of cytomegalovirus exposure and HLA in healthy donors. Notes on the study in general: Later analysis showed TCR association rates varying by HLA locus, highest for DRB1 and lowest for HLA-C. Immune exposure data for these donors was limited to CMV serostatus.

PCR was performed using 60 Vbeta and 13 Jbeta primers. Clones were read by immunoSEQ multiplex PCR, and TCRdb kept only the in-frame ones, dropping some. Among about 180,000 clones, 76% were seen once, and the ten largest hold roughly 1.6%. Germline CDR1 and CDR2: SGHDN and FVKESK. The CDR3 is 13 amino acids. Trimming took off 3 bases at V and 1 base at J, with 6 bases between the two ends. The clonotype comes from a man between 18 and 35 years old in good health and CMV-seronegative. V usage is TRBV14 and J usage is TRBJ1-1; no firm D call. Sequenced input: PBMCs. CDR3 nucleotides: TGTGCCAGCAGCCAGGTCAGGAACACTGAAGCTTTCTTT. It encodes CASSQVRNTEAFF.